This TCR beta chain was found in a study of blood T cells in healthy people across ages. Researchers collected roughly 10 milliliters of peripheral blood from every single donor. Primers used in a second PCR of about 6 to 11 cycles were a sample-barcoded 5' primer and a J-beta primer mix. TCRdb reanalysed the 5' RACE reads using MiXCR and keeps one entry per CDR3 protein. This sample yields just over 1 million distinct CDR3 sequences, of which 40% to 55% are seen a single time; around 18% belongs to the top ten. The CDR3 spans 13 residues. The junction had 1 base not matched to a gene; V was cut back by 5 bases and J by 1 base. This clonotype was seen many times. Antigen unknown. Overall study findings and caveats: Both naive CD4+ cell counts and diversity were greater in long-lived donors than in aged donors. Lack of knowledge of donor CMV status possibly confounded expanded clonotype changes. As age increased, TCR beta diversity per million T cells fell in a roughly linear fashion.

Sequencing was carried out using blood. The chain recombines TRBV12-3 or TRBV12-4 with TRBJ2-5; 7 bases match TRBD1. The TCR sequence derives from a woman aged 55-70 years in good health. The CDR3 DNA reads as TGTGCCAGCAGTCACAGGGGCCAAGAGACCCAGTACTTC. Protein: CASSHRGQETQYF.